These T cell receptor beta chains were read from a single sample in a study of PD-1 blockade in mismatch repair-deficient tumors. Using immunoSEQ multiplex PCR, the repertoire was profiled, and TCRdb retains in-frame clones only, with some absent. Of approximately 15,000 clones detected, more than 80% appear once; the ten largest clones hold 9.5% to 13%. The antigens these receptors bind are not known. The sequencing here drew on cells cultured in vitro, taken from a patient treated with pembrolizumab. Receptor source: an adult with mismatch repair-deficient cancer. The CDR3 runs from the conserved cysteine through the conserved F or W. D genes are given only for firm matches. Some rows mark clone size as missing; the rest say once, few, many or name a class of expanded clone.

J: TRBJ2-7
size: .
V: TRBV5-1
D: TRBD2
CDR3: CASSSGLAGVTEQYF
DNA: TGCGCCAGCAGCTCAGGACTAGCGGGAGTAACCGAGCAGTACTTC

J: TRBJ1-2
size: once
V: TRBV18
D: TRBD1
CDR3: CASSHGTGGYTF
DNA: TGTGCCAGCTCCCACGGGACAGGTGGCTACACCTTC

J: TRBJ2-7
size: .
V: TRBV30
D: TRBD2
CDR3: CAYGLAGEQYF
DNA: TGTGCCTACGGACTAGCGGGTGAGCAGTACTTC

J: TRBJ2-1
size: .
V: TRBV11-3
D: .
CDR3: CASSSRGYNEQFF
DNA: TGTGCCAGCAGCAGTCGGGGTTACAATGAGCAGTTCTTC

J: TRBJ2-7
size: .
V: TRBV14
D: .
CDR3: CASSLSWYEQYF
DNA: TGTGCCAGCAGCTTATCTTGGTACGAGCAGTACTTC

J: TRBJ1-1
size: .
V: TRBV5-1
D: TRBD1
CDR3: CASSLRQGGMTEAFF
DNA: TGCGCCAGCAGCCTCCGACAGGGAGGGATGACTGAAGCTTTCTTT

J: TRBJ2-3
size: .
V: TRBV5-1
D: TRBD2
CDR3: CASSHDKRETDTQYF
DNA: TGCGCCAGCAGCCACGATAAGCGGGAGACAGATACGCAGTATTTT

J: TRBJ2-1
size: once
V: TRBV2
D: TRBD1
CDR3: CASSELQGARGEQFF
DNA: TGTGCCAGCAGTGAGCTTCAGGGGGCAAGGGGTGAGCAGTTCTTC

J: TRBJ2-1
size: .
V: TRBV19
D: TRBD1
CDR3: CASSIDHRGPYNEQFF
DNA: TGTGCCAGTAGTATAGATCACAGGGGCCCCTACAATGAGCAGTTCTTC

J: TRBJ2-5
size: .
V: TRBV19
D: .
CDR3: CASSDQVGETQYF
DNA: TGTGCCAGTAGTGATCAGGTAGGAGAGACCCAGTACTTC

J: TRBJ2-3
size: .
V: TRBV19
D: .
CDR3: CASSNSNPGDTQYF
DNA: TGTGCCAGTAGTAATTCAAACCCGGGGGATACGCAGTATTTT

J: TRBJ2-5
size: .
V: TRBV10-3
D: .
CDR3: CAISDRAQETQYF
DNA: TGTGCCATCAGTGACAGGGCCCAAGAGACCCAGTACTTC

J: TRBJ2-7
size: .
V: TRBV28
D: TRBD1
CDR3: CASRGDSGKQYF
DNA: TGTGCCAGCAGGGGGGACAGCGGAAAGCAGTACTTC

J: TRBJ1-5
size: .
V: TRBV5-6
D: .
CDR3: CASSSGDGYQPQHF
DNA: TGTGCCAGCAGCTCGGGGGACGGATATCAGCCCCAGCATTTT

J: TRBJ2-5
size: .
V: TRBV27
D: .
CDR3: CASSRQGLVGRETQYF
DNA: TGTGCCAGCAGCCGACAGGGACTAGTCGGCAGGGAGACCCAGTACTTC

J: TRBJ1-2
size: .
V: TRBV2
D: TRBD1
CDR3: CASSLDRAYYGYTF
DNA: TGTGCCAGCAGTTTGGACAGGGCTTACTATGGCTACACCTTC

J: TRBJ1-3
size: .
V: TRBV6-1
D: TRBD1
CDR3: CASSELQGAGNTIYF
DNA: TGTGCCAGCAGTGAACTACAGGGGGCTGGAAACACCATATATTTT

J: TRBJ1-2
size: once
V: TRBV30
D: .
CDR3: CAWSVEMSSAYGYTF
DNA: TGTGCCTGGAGTGTGGAGATGAGCTCGGCCTATGGCTACACCTTC

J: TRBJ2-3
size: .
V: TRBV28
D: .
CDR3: CASSLTRVRYF
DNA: TGTGCCAGCAGTTTAACTAGAGTGCGGTATTTT

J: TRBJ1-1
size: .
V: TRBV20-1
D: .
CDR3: CSARAPSGAFF
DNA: TGCAGTGCTAGAGCGCCCAGTGGAGCTTTCTTT

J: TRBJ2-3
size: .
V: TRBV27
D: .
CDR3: CASGSASWYDFTDTQYF
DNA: TGTGCCAGCGGCTCCGCCTCGTGGTACGATTTCACAGATACGCAGTATTTT

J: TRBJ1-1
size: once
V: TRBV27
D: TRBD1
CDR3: CASDLVGTGRTEAFF
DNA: TGTGCCAGCGATTTAGTTGGGACAGGGCGAACTGAAGCTTTCTTT

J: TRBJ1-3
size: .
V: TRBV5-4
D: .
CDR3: CASSLEAGLGNTIYF
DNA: TGTGCCAGCAGCCTGGAGGCGGGGTTGGGAAACACCATATATTTT

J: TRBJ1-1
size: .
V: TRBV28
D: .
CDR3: CASSLPGRRAFF
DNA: TGTGCCAGCAGTTTGCCAGGGAGACGAGCTTTCTTT

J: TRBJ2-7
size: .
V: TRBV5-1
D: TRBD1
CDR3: CASSTTAGTDYEQYF
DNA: TGCGCCAGCAGCACCACCGCCGGGACAGACTACGAGCAGTACTTC

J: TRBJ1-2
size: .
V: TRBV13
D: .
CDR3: CASSLAQGGYTF
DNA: TGTGCCAGCAGCTTAGCCCAGGGAGGCTACACCTTC

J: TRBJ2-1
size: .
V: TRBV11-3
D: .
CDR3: CASSLTENEQFF
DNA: TGTGCCAGCAGCTTAACGGAAAATGAGCAGTTCTTC

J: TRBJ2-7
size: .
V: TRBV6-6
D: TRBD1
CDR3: CASSQDRESSYEQYF
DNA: TGTGCCAGCAGTCAAGACAGGGAAAGCTCCTACGAGCAGTACTTC

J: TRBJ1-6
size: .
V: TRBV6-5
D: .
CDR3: CASSSNRDNSPLHF
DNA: TGTGCCAGCAGTTCCAACAGGGATAATTCACCCCTCCACTTT

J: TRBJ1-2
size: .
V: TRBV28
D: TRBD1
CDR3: CASTPRTGLRYTF
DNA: TGTGCCAGCACCCCTCGGACAGGCCTCCGCTACACCTTC

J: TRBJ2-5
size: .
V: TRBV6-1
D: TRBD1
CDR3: CASSWDREETQYF
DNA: TGTGCCAGCAGCTGGGACAGAGAAGAGACCCAGTACTTC

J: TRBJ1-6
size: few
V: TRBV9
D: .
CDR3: CASSVGGDNSPLHF
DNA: TGTGCCAGCAGCGTTGGGGGGGATAATTCACCCCTCCACTTT

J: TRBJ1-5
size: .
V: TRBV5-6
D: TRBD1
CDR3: CASSLLDRGHDQPQHF
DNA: TGTGCCAGCAGCTTGTTGGACAGGGGGCACGATCAGCCCCAGCATTTT

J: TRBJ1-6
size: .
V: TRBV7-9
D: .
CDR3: CASSSRGVNSPLHF
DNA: TGTGCCAGCAGCTCTAGGGGGGTAAATTCACCCCTCCACTTT

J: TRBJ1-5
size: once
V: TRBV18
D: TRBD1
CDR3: CASSRTLPTGGVNQPQHF
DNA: TGTGCCAGCTCACGAACATTACCCACAGGGGGTGTGAATCAGCCCCAGCATTTT

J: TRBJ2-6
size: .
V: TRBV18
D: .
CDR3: CASSPQGAAYSGANVLTF
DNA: TGTGCCAGCTCACCACAAGGGGCTGCTTACTCTGGGGCCAACGTCCTGACTTTC

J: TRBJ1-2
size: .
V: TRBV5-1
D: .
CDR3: CASSLQEGYGYTF
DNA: TGCGCCAGCAGCTTACAGGAGGGCTATGGCTACACCTTC